The 18 T cell receptor beta chains reported below all come from one sample, sequenced in a study of regulatory T cells in long-lasting Graves disease. Building of the TCR beta libraries involved iRepertoire HTBI primers and Arm-PCR of CDR3 regions. TCRdb processed the multiplex PCR reads anew with MiXCR; each CDR3 protein has one entry. Among roughly 400,000 distinct CDR3 sequences listed, less than 25% were seen once. Time point of the sample: persistent/refractory GD, antithyroid drugs over 5 years with positive TRAb. Construction of the TCR library relied on RNA isolated from PBMCs. The source was peripheral blood mononuclear cells (PBMCs), collected when the disease was refractory, from a patient treated with antithyroid drugs. The source is a female donor with Graves disease.

This clonotype was picked up many times. The rearrangement links TRBV12-3 or TRBV12-4 to TRBJ2-5; D might be TRBD1 or TRBD2, each matching 7 bases. V was pared by 6 bases and J by 2 bases, with 13 bases between. CDR3 length: 14 amino acids. CDR3 region: CASSLQGGQETQYF. The CDR3 nucleotides read TGTGCCAGCAGCCTCCAGGGGGGGCAAGAGACCCAGTACTTC.

This clonotype was counted only a few times. J is TRBJ2-7 and V is TRBV6-1; 10 nucleotides align to TRBD1. The CDR3 totals 14 residues. The trim removed 6 bases at V and 7 bases at J, leaving 9 bases unmatched. Germline V gene sequence: CDR1 MNHNS, CDR2 SASEGT. The CDR3 loop is CASSPRQGAGEQYF. DNA of the CDR3: TGTGCCAGCAGCCCGCGACAGGGGGCGGGGGAGCAGTACTTC.

This clonotype has a count of ten or more. This sequence joins TRBV29-1 and TRBJ1-1; perhaps TRBD1 as D (5 bases). The length of the CDR3 is 12 residues. Looked up from germline, CDR1 is SQVTM and CDR2 is ANQGSEA. The V and J ends lost 1 base and 3 bases respectively, with 6 bases between them. CDR3 sequence (DNA): TGCAGCGTTGAAGTAGGGGACACTGAAGCTTTCTTT. This codes for CSVEVGDTEAFF.

J is TRBJ2-5 and V is TRBV20-1; no clear D. Germline loops: CDR1 DFQATT, CDR2 SNEGSKA (reference sequence). V gave up 0 bases and J gave up 2 bases, with 7 bases separating them. The CDR3 covers 13 residues. CDR3 bases: TGCAGTGCTAGAGATGGGGTTCAAGAGACCCAGTACTTC. It encodes CSARDGVQETQYF.

The chain is built from TRBV27 and TRBJ2-5, with 14 bases lining up with TRBD2. V was clipped by 5 bases and J by 5 bases; unmatched bases: 7. CDR3 length: 16 residues. Germline V gives CDR1 MNHEY, CDR2 SMNVEV (reference sequence). The CDR3 DNA is TGTGCCAGCAGTCTCGGGACTAGCGGGAGTTTTGAGACCCAGTACTTC. It is translated as CASSLGTSGSFETQYF.

The chain has TRBV20-1 and TRBJ1-6, with 9 bases that match TRBD1. The ends lost 6 bases at V and 9 bases at J; junction bases unmatched: 6. CDR1 is DFQATT, CDR2 SNEGSKA, per germline (reference sequence). The CDR3 loop spans 13 amino acids. The CDR3 here is CSAGQGLASPLHF. The CDR3 nucleotides are TGCAGTGCCGGACAGGGGCTAGCTTCACCCCTCCACTTT.

The CDR3 coding sequence is TGTGCCAGCAGCTCCAGGACAGGGGGCATTCGAAGCACCGGGGAGCTGTTTTTT. Its protein product is CASSSRTGGIRSTGELFF. The J gene is TRBJ2-2, the V gene TRBV7-2; 11 bases match TRBD1. V shed 4 bases, J shed 4 bases, and the junction held 11 bases outside the gene matches. Germline loops: CDR1 SGHTA, CDR2 FQGNSA. The CDR3 totals 18 residues.

This clonotype appeared a few times. V usage is TRBV13 and J usage is TRBJ2-2; tentative D call: TRBD1 (6 bases). CDR3 size: 14 residues. V was pared by 5 bases and J by 4 bases, with 11 bases between. CDR1 is PRHDT, CDR2 FYEKMQ, per germline (reference sequence). In DNA form, the CDR3 reads TGTGCCAGCAGCCCCTACAGGGCCACCGGGGAGCTGTTTTTT. The encoded protein is CASSPYRATGELFF.

The chain is built from TRBV28 and TRBJ2-7; possibly TRBD2 for D (6 bases). This CDR3 region has 14 residues. From germline, CDR1 is MDHEN and CDR2 SYDVKM. V shed 6 bases and J shed 6 bases, with 18 bases lying between them. CDR3 in DNA: TGTGCCAGCAGCCCCTTACGGGAGTGGTCCGAGCAGTACTTC. It is translated as CASSPLREWSEQYF.

This clonotype has a count of ten or more. The chain employs TRBV11-2 and TRBJ2-7; 7 nucleotides match TRBD1. The CDR3 contains 15 residues. Losses at the gene ends were 3 bases for V and 7 bases for J; bases not matched to a gene: 12. Germline V gives CDR1 SGHAT, CDR2 FQNNGV. CDR3 in DNA: TGTGCCAGCAGCTTCCGAGGGGGCCGGGTTGATGAGCAGTACTTC. It codes for CASSFRGGRVDEQYF.

This clonotype showed up many times. J is TRBJ2-7 and V is TRBV20-1; 12 positions match TRBD2. Germline trimming cut 2 bases from V and 2 bases from J; bases unmatched to any gene: 1. Germline CDR1 and CDR2: DFQATT and SNEGSKA (reference sequence). The CDR3 length is 14 residues. The DNA of the CDR3 is TGCAGTGCTAGACTAGCGGGAGGGACCTACGAGCAGTACTTC. It encodes CSARLAGGTYEQYF.

This clonotype was seen more than once but under ten times. The rearrangement joins TRBV30 to TRBJ2-7; possibly TRBD1 for D (5 bases). Germline CDR1 and CDR2: GTSNPN and SVGIG (reference sequence). V was shortened by 2 bases and J by 6 bases, with 14 bases between the two germline ends. The CDR3 consists of 13 residues. Here the CDR3 reads CAWSNKGVSEQYF. In nucleotides, the CDR3 is TGTGCCTGGAGTAACAAAGGGGTCTCCGAGCAGTACTTC. The whole variable domain, filled in from reference TRBV30 and TRBJ2-7, reads SQTIHQWPATLVQPVGSPLSLECTVEGTSNPNLYWYRQAAGRGLQLLFYSVGIGQISSEVPQNLSASRPQDRQFILSSKKLLLSDSGFYLCAWSNKGVSEQYFGPGTRLTVT.

This clonotype was picked up many times. V and J are TRBV20-1 and TRBJ2-2, with TRBD1 as a possible D gene (5 bases). The V and J ends lost 3 bases and 5 bases respectively, with 7 bases between them. The CDR3 covers 12 residues. Germline V CDR1 and CDR2: DFQATT, SNEGSKA (reference sequence). CDR3 sequence: CSASRGTGELFF. The CDR3 coding sequence is TGCAGTGCTAGTAGGGGAACCGGGGAGCTGTTTTTT.

This clonotype has more than one count but fewer than ten. This chain connects TRBV15 to TRBJ1-5, with a tentative D call TRBD1 (5 bases). Germline-derived CDR1 and CDR2 are LNHNV and YYDKDF (reference sequence). This CDR3 is built from 17 residues. V was cut by 5 bases and J by 3 bases, with 20 bases left in between. The DNA for the CDR3 is TGTGCCACCAGCGGAACTATAACACCGGGGCACAATCAGCCCCAGCATTTT. Translation: CATSGTITPGHNQPQHF.

This clonotype was detected ten times or more. V gene TRBV6-1 combines with J gene TRBJ2-5, with D possibly matching TRBD1 (6 bases). V gave up 6 bases and J gave up 5 bases, with 19 bases separating them. The CDR3 is made up of 15 amino acids. The germline CDR1 and CDR2 sequences are MNHNS and SASEGT. DNA for the CDR3: TGTGCCAGCAGGTCCCGGGACATGCTCCCCGAGACCCAGTACTTC. Translating it yields CASRSRDMLPETQYF.

Ten or more counts support this clonotype. The chain recombines TRBV30 with TRBJ1-5, with D tentatively TRBD1 (5 bases). The CDR3 is 16 amino acids. From germline, CDR1 is GTSNPN and CDR2 SVGIG (reference sequence). The V end was cut by 2 bases, the J end by 6 bases, with 20 bases between. The CDR3, as DNA: TGTGCCTGGAGTTCGCACGGGGACGGAAGGTTTCAGCCCCAGCATTTT. Translation: CAWSSHGDGRFQPQHF.

This clonotype came up a few times. This chain connects TRBV27 to TRBJ1-4, with 9 bases fitting TRBD1. CDR1 is MNHEY, CDR2 SMNVEV, per germline (reference sequence). With 6 bases clipped from V and 6 bases from J, the junction kept 5 bases outside the gene matches. The CDR3 length is 14 residues. The CDR3 is CASRKQGADEKLFF. The CDR3 DNA reads TGTGCCAGCAGGAAACAGGGGGCAGATGAAAAACTGTTTTTT.

This clonotype was seen repeatedly, ten times or more. CDR3 nucleotide sequence: TGTGCCAGCAAACAAGGGGCGGTCTACGAGCAGTACTTC. It encodes CASKQGAVYEQYF. The chain links TRBV2 to TRBJ2-7; D perhaps matches TRBD1 (5 bases). With 7 bases removed from V and 3 bases from J, the gap between germline ends came to 13 bases. There are 13 residues in the CDR3. Per the germline V gene, CDR1 is SNHLY and CDR2 is FYNNEI.